This T cell receptor beta chain was obtained from a study of technical replicates of blood from a handful of donors. The data were produced by immunoSEQ multiplex PCR, yet TCRdb's version contains in-frame clones alone and is incomplete. In the table there are about 73,000 clones, 93% of which are singletons. CDR1 is SGHAT, CDR2 FQNNGV, per germline. CDR3 length equals 14 residues. The V gene lost 1 base and the J gene lost 4 bases, with 10 bases spanning the gap. Sequenced input: T cells isolated from PBMCs. The TCR originated in a human donor in good health. The rearrangement joins TRBV11-2 to TRBJ1-2; D perhaps matches TRBD1 (6 bases). CDR3 DNA sequence: TGTGCCAGCAGCTTAGTAAGGGACATCTATGGCTACACCTTC. It codes for CASSLVRDIYGYTF.